This TCR beta chain stems from a study of cytomegalovirus exposure and HLA in healthy donors (dated by TCRdb to 2016 to 2017). In the study overall: An earlier analysis of roughly 500 of the donors reported more than 250 Gb of sequence data and more than 90 million unique TCR beta sequences from 150 million to 200 million T cells. An early release covering around 630 HLA-typed donors comprised roughly 300 gigabases of sequencing data and tens of millions of unique TCR sequences. The genetic ancestry cluster associated with self-reported Caucasian donors included over 65% of the roughly 380 genotyped donors. The study aimed to test whether cataloging public T cell receptors could reveal signatures of past pathogen exposure. The study used immunosequencing to profile the T cell repertoires of some 600 subjects and linked those repertoires to cytomegalovirus serostatus. Besides the first cohort of approximately 670 subjects, a separate validation cohort made up of roughly 130 different subjects was used. To predict cytomegalovirus infection status, the study brought together high-throughput TCR immunosequencing, statistical association of individual TCRs with disease status, and machine learning. A later analysis re-analyzed previously published TCR beta repertoires from 650 to 800 donors and added high-resolution HLA genotyping to study TCR occurrence patterns. In the later analysis, no new phenotypic data were used to find candidate immune exposures; instead, reliance was placed on TCR beta sequences and their occurrence across donors. An earlier analysis of 587 of the donors applied high-throughput TCR beta sequencing to assess whether each TCR beta V gene segment acted as functional or pseudogenic. Donor age, sex, ethnicity and CMV serostatus were compiled alongside the repertoire data. Genome-wide SNP genotypes for about 55% of the roughly 670 donors were used in a later genetic analysis, which treated that subset as a discovery cohort. All discovery cohort repertoires had been generated on a single sequencing platform. HLA typing covered class I and class II loci at four-digit resolution. The number of donors typed differed by locus, with roughly 620-630 for A, B, C, DRB1 and DQB1, around 500 for DQA1, nearly 610 for DPA1, and approximately 470 for DPB1. Roughly 5 DR-DQ haplotypes were treated as single units for association and clustering because of strong linkage in the cohort. Among roughly 370 genotyped donors of the cohort, an average of about 240,000 unique TCR beta nucleotide sequences were sequenced per donor, about a sixth of them non-productive. What the work shows at the level of the full study, not this receptor alone: Most CMV-associated TCR beta chains appeared to be HLA-restricted in a later analysis, and the HLA associations seemed to be driven largely by CMV exposure. The only immune exposure information available for the cohort was CMV serostatus. In an earlier analysis of fewer than 750 of the donors, most TCR beta V segments were observed in productive rearrangements about 87% or about 30% of the time, broadly matching IMGT annotations. In a later analysis, 15,000 to 20,000 TCR beta sequences were associated with specific HLA alleles at a false discovery rate of 0.05. In a later analysis, HLA-associated TCR beta chains were found to be more clonally expanded and to have lower generation probabilities than equally common non-associated chains. Because some donors lacked HLA typing at each locus, the association tests relied only on the typed subset. Most TCR sequences were observed very rarely across donors, whereas some public TCRs were present in many individuals. In a later genetic analysis, fewer N-insertions in productive TCRs were reported among donors in an Asian-associated ancestry cluster than the approximately 670-donor mean. The classifier was reported to diagnose cytomegalovirus status with high specificity and sensitivity in both the original cohort and the validation cohort. Some IMGT-functional V segments, including TRBV6-2 and TRBV6-3, could not be distinguished by the 87-base-pair reads and were therefore excluded. A later analysis found that TCR association rates varied across HLA loci, with DRB1 alleles showing the most associated TCRs and HLA-C alleles the fewest. Three of the identified cytomegalovirus-associated TCR beta chains were confirmed in vitro to be specific for cytomegalovirus antigens. A later genetic analysis associated a missense DCLRE1C variant with V-gene and J-gene trimming of TCR beta chains, and an independent cohort replicated the association. A further reported finding was that TCR beta sequences accurately predicted the HLA-A and HLA-B alleles for most subjects in the first cohort. Sequencing depth was assumed to be roughly uniform across donors in the presence/absence analyses, though that assumption may not hold. Linkage disequilibrium might explain the correlated functional status among segregating V segments, but an unknown experimental factor could not be excluded. Several of the top co-occurrence clusters appeared to be linked to parvovirus B19, influenza, CMV and Epstein-Barr virus, according to a later analysis. Assigning TCR associations to individual alleles was difficult when HLA alleles, especially DR and DQ, strongly co-occurred. Around 16 rarely observed V segments, including chromosome 9 orphons, were excluded from the earlier analysis of a few hundred of the donors because counts were too low. It was suggested by the authors that the approach could potentially be generalized to other disease states and immunological phenotypes. In the study, 150 to 200 TCR beta chains were listed as associated with cytomegalovirus. A group of highly shared sequence variants was considered likely to be a technical artifact of the sequencing pipeline. The cohort was sequenced for TCR beta chains only, and without alpha or paired-chain data the features that could be detected were limited.

Turning to this clone: Its cognate antigen has yet to be identified. One base away there is no much larger clone; base qualities are not given.

V is clipped by 3 bases and J by 0 bases, and the sequence between their germline boundaries is 3 bases long. Looking up the germline V gene yields CDR1 KGHSH and CDR2 LQKENI. The CDR3 numbers 14 residues from cysteine through phenylalanine. The read is trimmed to its CDR3 DNA, 42 bases read in frame from base 1. The cohort consisted of 650 to 700 healthy bone marrow donors. All cohort members were sampled while nominally healthy, although unrecorded immune exposures were likely present. The donor tested CMV seronegative and was one of the 352 seronegative cohort members. Each donor provided a peripheral blood sample, and peripheral blood mononuclear cells were used for TCR beta sequencing. Genomic DNA extraction from the blood cell samples was performed with the Qiagen DNeasy Blood Extraction Kit. Libraries were prepared through the immunoSEQ multiplex PCR assay. For the multiplex PCR, a mixture combining 60 forward primers for TCR Vbeta segments and 13 reverse primers for TCR Jbeta segments was used. The CDR3 region of rearranged TCR beta genes was amplified from genomic DNA by a multiplex PCR assay. The amplified TCR beta libraries were sequenced on the Illumina HiSeq System as 87-base-pair reads. The original methods were these. Across the 700 or so repertoires, a later analysis counted roughly 84 million unique TCR beta chains, roughly 11 million of which were shared by at least two donors. Raw reads were error-corrected and collapsed into unique sequences by a nearest-neighbor algorithm in which closely related sequences were merged to remove PCR and sequencing errors. V, D and J gene segments were assigned by aligning CDR3 sequences to IMGT reference sequences. For a sequence to be retained, a match of at least six nucleotides was required to both a V gene segment and a J gene segment. A rearrangement counted as productive if the CDR3 had no stop codons and remained in frame with V and J, and every other rearrangement counted as non-productive. Following IMGT convention, CDR3 was defined as the stretch from the second conserved V-encoded cysteine to the conserved J-encoded phenylalanine. In an earlier analysis of 550 to 650 of the donors, sequences lacking an unambiguous match to a single V gene segment were excluded. An earlier analysis of 450 to 650 of the donors called V segments functional above 56.7% productive rearrangements and segregating when the between-donor standard deviation exceeded 5%. To diagnose cytomegalovirus status from the catalog of TCR beta chain sequences, a statistical classification framework was built. V and J gene assignment, in a later analysis, came from comparing TCR nucleotide sequences with IMGT/GENE-DB human TR gene sequences. The TCRdist pipeline was used in a later analysis to assign CDR3 sequences and most-parsimonious VDJ recombination scenarios. In a later analysis, each TCR beta chain was defined by its CDR3 amino acid sequence together with its V-gene family, and reads without a unique V-gene family were excluded. As a way to deal with suspected cross-contamination and a sequencing artifact, a later analysis dropped roughly 620 nucleotide sequences that were highly shared and had low generation probability. A later analysis calculated a clonal expansion index for each public chain from normalized within-repertoire ranks of inferred template counts. In a later analysis, generation probabilities were computed with a VDJ recombination model fitted to out-of-frame rearrangements, and the resulting probabilities were checked against IGoR. In a later analysis, hypergeometric tests were used to score TCR-TCR, TCR-HLA and TCR-CMV co-occurrence, with a repertoire-size bias correction applied to TCR pairs. To estimate false discovery rates, a later analysis permuted the HLA or CMV assignments 20 times. In a later analysis, co-occurring TCRs were grouped using DBSCAN, with TCRdist sequence similarity added in when clustering inside HLA-allele-positive subsets. Co-occurrence clustering excluded repertoires with fewer than 30,000 or more than 120,000 public chains, plus five with anomalous nucleotide sharing. TCRdb mirrors the immuneACCESS table, restricted to in-frame sequences. Some clones are absent from its copies; in checked studies, under half trace to an unresolved V gene, and the reason for the others is unknown. That table supplies the V and J calls and clone size; D and trimming were determined from the DNA. The sample table lists more than 95,000 clones, 60% to 85% of them with a count of one. More than 1% of the sample rests with the top ten.

The chain employs TRBV18 and TRBJ2-6, with the D gene not clear enough to name. Sequencing was done on a sample of PBMCs. The sequence derives from a female donor in good health and CMV-seronegative. The sequenced DNA: TGTGCCAGCTCACCTAGCTCTGGGGCCAACGTCCTGACTTTC. The encoded protein is CASSPSSGANVLTF.